This is a list of T cell receptor beta chains from one sample in a study of blood T cell repertoires in COVID-19. Repertoires were generated with immunoSEQ multiplex PCR, while TCRdb's copy carries only in-frame clones and drops some. The data contain under 250,000 clones, more than 65% of them singletons. Specimen: peripheral blood. These TCRs come from a woman of 80 years or more with acute or convalescent COVID-19. Each CDR3 is given without its conserved first and last residue. D genes are given only for firm matches.

D gene	V gene	J gene	CDR3 protein
.	TRBV11-3	TRBJ2-6	ASSRIGQGSVLT
TRBD1	TRBV6-6	TRBJ2-7	ASSRQGEWNEQY
.	TRBV11-2	TRBJ2-1	ASSSRGLNEQF
.	TRBV15	TRBJ2-7	ATSRDLGSPSYEQY
TRBD2	TRBV20-1	TRBJ2-3	SASRTSGADTQY
TRBD1	TRBV5-1	TRBJ1-1	ASSSGQENTEAF
TRBD1	TRBV9	TRBJ1-2	ASSVLQGAGYGYT
.	TRBV7-9	TRBJ2-3	ASSLEAGDTQY
TRBD1	TRBV5-1	TRBJ1-1	ASSPATTGIFTEAF
.	TRBV7-2	TRBJ2-3	ASSLELGGQY
.	TRBV6-5	TRBJ1-1	ASRRQNTEAF